Shown below are 8 T cell receptor beta chains from a single sample sequenced in a study of CD8 T cells in Susac syndrome. RNA totalling roughly 0.45 to 1 ug underwent reverse transcription with random hexamers. A single record per CDR3 protein comes from TCRdb applying MiXCR to the immunoSEQ multiplex PCR reads. Of around 150,000 distinct CDR3 sequences in the sample, approximately 95% were seen once. The sequenced sample was CD8+ T cells from PBMCs. The receptors originated from a human donor in good health.

The V and J genes are TRBV5-6 and TRBJ2-5, with D perhaps given as TRBD1 or TRBD2 (5 bases each). Germline V gene lookup returns CDR1 SGHDT and CDR2 YYEEEE. CDR3 size: 14 residues. V was cut by 3 bases and J by 2 bases, with 11 bases left in between. Here the CDR3 reads CASSSGPFQETQYF. The CDR3 DNA follows: TGTGCCAGCAGCTCGGGACCTTTTCAAGAGACCCAGTACTTC.

For this clonotype: The junction departs from the called germline gene at one end, perhaps through a read error. V usage is TRBV9 and J usage is TRBJ2-5, with 10 bases aligning to TRBD2. This CDR3 has 15 amino acids. Germline V CDR1 and CDR2: SGDLS, YYNGEE. The CDR3 sequence: CASSVGTSAQEAQYF. As DNA, the CDR3 is TGTGCCAGCAGCGTCGGGACTAGCGCCCAAGAGGCCCAGTACTTC.

The chain has TRBV7-2 and TRBJ2-3; D remains unclear. The CDR3 contains 15 residues. Germline V gene data show CDR1 as SGHTA and CDR2 as FQGNSA. The V gene lost 1 base and the J gene lost 0 bases, with 8 bases spanning the gap. In nucleotides, the CDR3 is TGTGCCAGCAGCTTAGGCGCCTTTAGCACAGATACGCAGTATTTT. It specifies CASSLGAFSTDTQYF.

The rearrangement links TRBV9 to TRBJ1-4, with a weak D call TRBD1 (5 bases). CDR1 is SGDLS and CDR2 is YYNGEE in the germline V gene. CDR3 length: 15 amino acids. V lost 2 bases and J 0 bases, leaving 8 bases between the germline ends. The CDR3, as DNA: TGTGCCAGCAGCGTTGGGGGAGCAACTAATGAAAAACTGTTTTTT. It yields the protein CASSVGGATNEKLFF. Using reference TRBV9 and TRBJ1-4 for the parts outside the CDR3, the full variable domain is DSGVTQTPKHLITATGQRVTLRCSPRSGDLSVYWYQQSLDQGLQFLIQYYNGEERAKGNILERFSAQQFPDLHSELNLSSLELGDSALYFCASSVGGATNEKLFFGSGTQLSVL.

This chain connects TRBV9 to TRBJ2-1; no definite D call. V lost 4 bases and J lost 9, with 11 bases in between. Looked up from germline, CDR1 is SGDLS and CDR2 is YYNGEE. There are 12 residues in the CDR3. The CDR3 loop reads CASSPEDGEQFF. DNA of the CDR3: TGTGCCAGCAGCCCTGAGGACGGTGAGCAGTTCTTC.

This sequence joins TRBV9 and TRBJ2-1; 8 bases are a match to TRBD2. The CDR3 loop spans 15 amino acids. Looked up from germline, CDR1 is SGDLS and CDR2 is YYNGEE. Trimming took 0 bases from V and 7 from J; bases not matched to a gene: 6. This chain's CDR3 is CASSVVGSGMNEQFF. DNA for the CDR3: TGTGCCAGCAGCGTAGTTGGTAGCGGGATGAATGAGCAGTTCTTC.

The V gene is TRBV28, the J gene TRBJ2-7; D is ambiguous. This CDR3 region has 13 residues. Germline CDR1 reads MDHEN; CDR2 reads SYDVKM. V lost 4 bases to trimming and J lost 2 bases, with 9 bases between them. The CDR3, as DNA: TGTGCCAGCAGTTGGCAGTGGACCTACGAGCAGTACTTC. Translation gives CASSWQWTYEQYF. The variable domain in full, with the rest retrieved from reference TRBV28 and TRBJ2-7, is DVKVTQSSRYLVKRTGEKVFLECVQDMDHENMFWYRQDPGLGLRLIYFSYDVKMKEKGDIPEGYSVSREKKERFSLILESASTNQTSMYLCASSWQWTYEQYFGPGTRLTVT.

CDR3 loop: CASSILVTDTQYF. CDR3 nucleotide sequence: TGTGCCAGTAGTATCCTAGTCACAGATACGCAGTATTTT. This chain uses TRBV19 with TRBJ2-3; D call uncertain. Per the germline V gene, CDR1 is LNHDA and CDR2 is SQIVND (reference sequence). The V gene lost 3 bases and the J gene lost 2 bases, with 6 bases spanning the gap. The CDR3 is 13 residues long.